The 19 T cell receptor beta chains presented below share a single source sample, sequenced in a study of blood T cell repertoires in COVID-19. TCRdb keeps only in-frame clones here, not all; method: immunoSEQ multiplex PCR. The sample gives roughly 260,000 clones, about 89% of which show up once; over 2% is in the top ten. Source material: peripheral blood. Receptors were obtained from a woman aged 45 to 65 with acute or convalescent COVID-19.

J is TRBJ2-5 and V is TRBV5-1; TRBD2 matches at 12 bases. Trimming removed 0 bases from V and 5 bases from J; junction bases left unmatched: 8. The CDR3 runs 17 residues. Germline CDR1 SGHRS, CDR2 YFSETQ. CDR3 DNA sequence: TGCGCCAGCAGCTTGGGAGGGAGACTAGCGGGAGTGGAGACCCAGTACTTC. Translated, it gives CASSLGGRLAGVETQYF.

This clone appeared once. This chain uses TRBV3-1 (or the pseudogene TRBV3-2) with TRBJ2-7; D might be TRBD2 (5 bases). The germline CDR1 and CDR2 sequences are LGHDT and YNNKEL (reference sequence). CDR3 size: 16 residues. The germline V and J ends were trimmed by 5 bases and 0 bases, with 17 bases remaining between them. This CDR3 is CASSNEGKRISYEQYF. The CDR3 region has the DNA TGTGCCAGCAGCAACGAAGGGAAGCGGATCTCCTACGAGCAGTACTTC.

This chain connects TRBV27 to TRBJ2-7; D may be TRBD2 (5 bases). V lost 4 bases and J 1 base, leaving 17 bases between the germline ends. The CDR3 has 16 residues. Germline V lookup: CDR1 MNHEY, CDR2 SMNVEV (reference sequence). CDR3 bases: TGTGCCAGCAGTTCGTCCTCCCGGGATCCATCCTACGAGCAGTACTTC. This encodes CASSSSSRDPSYEQYF.

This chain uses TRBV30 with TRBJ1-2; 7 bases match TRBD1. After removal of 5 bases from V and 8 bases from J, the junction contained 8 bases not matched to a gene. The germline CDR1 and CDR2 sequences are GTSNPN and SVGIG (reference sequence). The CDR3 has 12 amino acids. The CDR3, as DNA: TGTGCCTGGCTCCAACAGGGGATGGGCTACACCTTC. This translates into CAWLQQGMGYTF.

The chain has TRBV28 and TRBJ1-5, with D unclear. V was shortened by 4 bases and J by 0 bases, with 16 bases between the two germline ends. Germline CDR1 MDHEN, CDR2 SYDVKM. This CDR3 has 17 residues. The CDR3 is CASSSRDIIFSNQPQHF. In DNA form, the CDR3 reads TGTGCCAGCAGTTCACGAGACATAATATTTAGCAATCAGCCCCAGCATTTT. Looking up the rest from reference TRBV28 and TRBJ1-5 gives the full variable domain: DVKVTQSSRYLVKRTGEKVFLECVQDMDHENMFWYRQDPGLGLRLIYFSYDVKMKEKGDIPEGYSVSREKKERFSLILESASTNQTSMYLCASSSRDIIFSNQPQHFGDGTRLSIL.

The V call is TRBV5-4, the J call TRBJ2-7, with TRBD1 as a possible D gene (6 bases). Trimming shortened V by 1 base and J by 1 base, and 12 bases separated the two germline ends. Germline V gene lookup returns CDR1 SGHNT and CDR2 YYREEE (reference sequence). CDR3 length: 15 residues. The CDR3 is CASSLSGTNSYEQYF. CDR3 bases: TGTGCCAGCAGCTTGTCCGGGACAAATTCCTACGAGCAGTACTTC. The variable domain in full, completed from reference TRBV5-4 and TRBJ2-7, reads ETGVTQSPTHLIKTRGQQVTLRCSSQSGHNTVSWYQQALGQGPQFIFQYYREEENGRGNFPPRFSGLQFPNYSSELNVNALELDDSALYLCASSLSGTNSYEQYFGPGTRLTVT.

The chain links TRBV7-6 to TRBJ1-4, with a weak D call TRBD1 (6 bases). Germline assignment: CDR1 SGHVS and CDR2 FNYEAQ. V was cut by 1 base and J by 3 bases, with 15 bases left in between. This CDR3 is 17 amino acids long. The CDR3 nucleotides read TGTGCCAGCAGCTTAGGATCCAACAGGGAGTCTAATGAAAAACTGTTTTTT. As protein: CASSLGSNRESNEKLFF.

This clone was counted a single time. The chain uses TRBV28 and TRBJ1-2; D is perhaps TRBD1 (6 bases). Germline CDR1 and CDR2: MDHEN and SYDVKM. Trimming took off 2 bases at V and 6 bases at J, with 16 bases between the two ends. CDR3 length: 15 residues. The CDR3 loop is CASSLRGKTPDGYTF. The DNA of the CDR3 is TGTGCCAGCAGTTTAAGGGGGAAGACACCGGATGGCTACACCTTC.

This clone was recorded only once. This chain's CDR3 is CASSITTGQNYGYTF. DNA for the CDR3: TGTGCCAGTAGTATCACGACAGGCCAGAACTATGGCTACACCTTC. This chain uses TRBV19 with TRBJ1-2; D possibly corresponds to TRBD1 (6 bases). CDR1 and CDR2 (germline): LNHDA, SQIVND (reference sequence). The CDR3 spans 15 residues. V was pared by 3 bases and J by 2 bases, with 13 bases between.

The CDR3 DNA sequence: TGTGCCAGCAGCCCCCGACTAGCGACCTACGAGCAGTACTTC. It encodes CASSPRLATYEQYF. The rearrangement joins TRBV9 to TRBJ2-7, with 8 bases aligning to TRBD2. This CDR3 contains 14 residues. The V gene's germline CDR1 is SGDLS and CDR2 YYNGEE. The J segment lost 2 bases and the V segment lost 4 bases, leaving 5 bases of the junction unmatched. Full variable domain (rest looked up from reference TRBV9 and TRBJ2-7): DSGVTQTPKHLITATGQRVTLRCSPRSGDLSVYWYQQSLDQGLQFLIQYYNGEERAKGNILERFSAQQFPDLHSELNLSSLELGDSALYFCASSPRLATYEQYFGPGTRLTVT.

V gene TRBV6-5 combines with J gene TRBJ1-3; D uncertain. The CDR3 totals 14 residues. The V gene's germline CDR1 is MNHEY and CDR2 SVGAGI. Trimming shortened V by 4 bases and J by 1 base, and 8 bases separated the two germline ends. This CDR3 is CASSFDNSGNTIYF. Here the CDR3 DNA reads TGTGCCAGCAGTTTCGACAATTCTGGAAACACCATATATTTT.

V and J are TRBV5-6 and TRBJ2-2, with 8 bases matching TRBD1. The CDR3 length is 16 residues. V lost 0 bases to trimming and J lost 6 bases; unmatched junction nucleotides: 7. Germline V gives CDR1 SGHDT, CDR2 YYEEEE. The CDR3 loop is CASSLDRTGSAGELFF. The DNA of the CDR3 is TGTGCCAGCAGCTTGGATCGGACAGGGTCGGCCGGGGAGCTGTTTTTT.

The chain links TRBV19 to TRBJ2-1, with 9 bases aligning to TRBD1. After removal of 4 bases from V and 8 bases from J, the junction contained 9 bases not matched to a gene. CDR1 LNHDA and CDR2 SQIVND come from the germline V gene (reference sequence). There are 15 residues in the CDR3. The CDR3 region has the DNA TGTGCCAGTAGTAGCCCCTCGGACAGGGGCTATGAGCAGTTCTTC. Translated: CASSSPSDRGYEQFF. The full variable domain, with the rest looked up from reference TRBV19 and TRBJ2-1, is DGGITQSPKYLFRKEGQNVTLSCEQNLNHDAMYWYRQDPGQGLRLIYYSQIVNDFQKGDIAEGYSVSREKKESFPLTVTSAQKNPTAFYLCASSSPSDRGYEQFFGPGTRLTVL.

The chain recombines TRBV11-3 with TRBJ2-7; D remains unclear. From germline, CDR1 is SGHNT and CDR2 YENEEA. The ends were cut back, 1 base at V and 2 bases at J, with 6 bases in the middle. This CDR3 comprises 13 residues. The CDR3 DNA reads TGTGCCAGCAGCTTAGGTCTAACCTACGAGCAGTACTTC. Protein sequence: CASSLGLTYEQYF.

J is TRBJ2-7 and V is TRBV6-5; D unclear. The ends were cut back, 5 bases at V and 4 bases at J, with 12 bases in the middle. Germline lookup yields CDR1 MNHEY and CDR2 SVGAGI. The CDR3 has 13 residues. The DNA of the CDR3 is TGTGCCAGCAGTCGGAGCTATATATACGAGCAGTACTTC. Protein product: CASSRSYIYEQYF.

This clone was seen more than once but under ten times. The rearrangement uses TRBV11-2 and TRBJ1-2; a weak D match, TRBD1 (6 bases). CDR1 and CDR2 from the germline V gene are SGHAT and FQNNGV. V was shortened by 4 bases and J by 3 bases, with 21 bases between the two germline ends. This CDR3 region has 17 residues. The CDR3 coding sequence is TGTGCCAGCAGCTCTATACACCGACAGGACACCCACTATGGCTACACCTTC. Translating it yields CASSSIHRQDTHYGYTF.

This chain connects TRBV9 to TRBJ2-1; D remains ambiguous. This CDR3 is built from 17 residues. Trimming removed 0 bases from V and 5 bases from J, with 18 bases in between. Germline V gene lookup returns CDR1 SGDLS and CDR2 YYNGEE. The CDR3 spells CASSVAGTAGINNEQFF. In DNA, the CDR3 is TGTGCCAGCAGCGTAGCAGGCACAGCAGGAATTAACAATGAGCAGTTCTTC. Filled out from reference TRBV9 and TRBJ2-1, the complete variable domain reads DSGVTQTPKHLITATGQRVTLRCSPRSGDLSVYWYQQSLDQGLQFLIQYYNGEERAKGNILERFSAQQFPDLHSELNLSSLELGDSALYFCASSVAGTAGINNEQFFGPGTRLTVL.

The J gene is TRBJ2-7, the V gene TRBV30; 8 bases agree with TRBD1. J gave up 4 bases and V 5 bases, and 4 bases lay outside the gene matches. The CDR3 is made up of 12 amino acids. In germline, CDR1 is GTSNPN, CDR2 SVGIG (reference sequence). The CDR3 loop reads CAWDRGRYEQYF. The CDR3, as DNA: TGTGCCTGGGACAGGGGAAGGTACGAGCAGTACTTC.

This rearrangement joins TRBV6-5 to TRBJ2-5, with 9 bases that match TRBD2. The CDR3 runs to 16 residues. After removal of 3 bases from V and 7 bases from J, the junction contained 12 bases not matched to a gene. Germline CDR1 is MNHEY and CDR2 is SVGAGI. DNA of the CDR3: TGTGCCAGCAGTTATGCAGGACTAGCGTCCCTAGGGACCCAGTACTTC. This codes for CASSYAGLASLGTQYF.